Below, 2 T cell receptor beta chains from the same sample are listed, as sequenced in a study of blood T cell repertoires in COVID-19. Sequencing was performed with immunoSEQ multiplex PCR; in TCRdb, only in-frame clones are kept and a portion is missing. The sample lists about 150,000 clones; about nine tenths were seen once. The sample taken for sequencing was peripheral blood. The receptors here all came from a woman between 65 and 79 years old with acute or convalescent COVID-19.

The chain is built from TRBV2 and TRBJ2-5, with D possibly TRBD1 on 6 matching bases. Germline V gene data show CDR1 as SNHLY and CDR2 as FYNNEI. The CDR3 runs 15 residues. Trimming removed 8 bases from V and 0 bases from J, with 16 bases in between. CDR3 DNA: TGTGCCAGCCGGCGTACAGGGACGTACCAAGAGACCCAGTACTTC. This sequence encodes CASRRTGTYQETQYF.

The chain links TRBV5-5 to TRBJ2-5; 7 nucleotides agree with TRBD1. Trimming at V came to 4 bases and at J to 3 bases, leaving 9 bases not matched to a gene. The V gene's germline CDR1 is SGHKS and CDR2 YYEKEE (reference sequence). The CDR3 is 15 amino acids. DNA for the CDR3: TGTGCCAGCAGCCCAAGGGACAGCCCTAAAGAGACCCAGTACTTC. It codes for CASSPRDSPKETQYF.